Given below is one T cell receptor (beta chain) in context. Its antigen remains unidentified. The record originates from a study of T cell responses to AZD1222 COVID-19 vaccine. Regarding the study as a whole: CD4 TCRs linked to vaccination spanned spike, dominating at 160-218 and 743-854. Clonal diversity was possibly underestimated, and white British individuals and females predominated among donors. Baseline seropositives among AZD1222 recipients totaled only five or six. Targets within unmutated variant regions were reportedly found for nearly half of spike-specific TCRs.

CDR3 size: 15 residues. Germline V gives CDR1 KGHDR, CDR2 SFDVKD. V shed 3 bases, J shed 8 bases, and the junction held 10 bases outside the gene matches. Assay: immunoSEQ multiplex PCR; the TCRdb copy retains only in-frame clones and omits some. The table shows about 72,000 clones, with roughly 84% occurring only once. This rearrangement joins TRBV24-1 to TRBJ1-2; 8 bases align to TRBD1. The sequence came from an adult in good health. The sequences come from peripheral blood, collected on day 0 of AZD1222 vaccination. This CDR3 reads CATSDPLAGGAGYTF. For the CDR3, the DNA is TGTGCCACCAGTGATCCCCTCGCAGGGGGCGCGGGCTACACCTTC.